One sample yielded the 28 T cell receptor beta chains listed below, sequenced in a study of T cell changes during pregnancy in multiple sclerosis. Assay: immunoSEQ multiplex PCR; the TCRdb copy retains only in-frame clones and omits some. The table includes some 60,000 clones, approximately 93% detected once. The source was peripheral blood, collected after pregnancy. The receptor source for this set is a female donor with multiple sclerosis, enrolled in a pregnancy study.

This chain connects TRBV5-1 to TRBJ2-5; 13 positions match TRBD2. In germline, CDR1 is SGHRS, CDR2 YFSETQ. Trimming at V came to 4 bases and at J to 1 base, leaving 4 bases not matched to a gene. The CDR3 covers 16 residues. CDR3 sequence reads: CASSPGLAGFQETQYF. CDR3 bases: TGCGCCAGCAGCCCGGGACTAGCGGGATTCCAAGAGACCCAGTACTTC.

This clone was picked up a small number of times. The chain carries TRBV6-4 and TRBJ2-1, with TRBD2 matching over 7 bases. Trimming took 2 bases from V and 7 from J; bases not matched to a gene: 8. CDR3 length: 15 amino acids. CDR1 is MRHNA, CDR2 SNTAGT, per germline. In DNA form, the CDR3 reads TGTGCCAGCAGTGACATGGCGGGAGATGTAAATGAGCAGTTCTTC. Its translation is CASSDMAGDVNEQFF.

J is TRBJ1-1 and V is TRBV6-5; 9 bases fit TRBD1. Trimming cost V 6 bases and J 7 bases; bases outside gene matches: 6. Germline V gives CDR1 MNHEY, CDR2 SVGAGI. The CDR3 sequence is 13 residues long. The CDR3 bases are TGTGCCAGCAGAGAAACAGGGGGCGTTGAAGCTTTCTTT. Translating gives CASRETGGVEAFF.

This clone was recorded at least ten times. The genes are TRBV6-4 and TRBJ2-1; the match to TRBD2 covers 8 bases. The J segment lost 6 bases and the V segment lost 6 bases, leaving 7 bases of the junction unmatched. This CDR3 spans 14 amino acids. Looked up from germline, CDR1 is MRHNA and CDR2 is SNTAGT. CDR3 protein: CASSVAGGLNEQFF. CDR3 in DNA: TGTGCCAGCAGCGTTGCGGGAGGTCTCAATGAGCAGTTCTTC.

This chain joins TRBV2 and TRBJ2-5; D is unclear. The V gene lost 7 bases and the J gene lost 4 bases, with 7 bases spanning the gap. The V gene's germline CDR1 is SNHLY and CDR2 FYNNEI. This CDR3 has 11 amino acids. The CDR3 protein is CASTVGETQYF. The DNA of the CDR3 is TGTGCCAGCACAGTTGGAGAGACCCAGTACTTC.

The genes are TRBV6-6 and TRBJ2-3; a weak D match, TRBD1 (6 bases). This CDR3 spans 13 amino acids. V was cut by 6 bases and J by 0 bases, with 7 bases left in between. CDR1 is MNHNY, CDR2 SVGAGI, per germline (reference sequence). The CDR3 loop is CASRGHSTDTQYF. CDR3 DNA: TGTGCCAGCAGGGGACATAGCACAGATACGCAGTATTTT.

The chain combines TRBV30 with TRBJ1-5, with no clear D. Trimming took 0 bases from V and 7 from J, leaving 10 bases between them. The germline V gene encodes CDR1 GTSNPN and CDR2 SVGIG (reference sequence). CDR3 length equals 13 residues. In DNA form, the CDR3 reads TGTGCCTGGAGTGTGGGCCCCCAGCAGCCCCAGCATTTT. It yields the protein CAWSVGPQQPQHF.

This chain joins TRBV4-3 and TRBJ2-7, with TRBD2 as a possible D gene (6 bases). Germline values: CDR1 LGHNA, CDR2 YSLEER. Trimming stripped 9 bases from V and 7 bases from J, with 28 bases between. The CDR3 sequence is 16 residues long. As DNA, the CDR3 is TGCGCCAGGTCCCGGGGTGCGGACGGGGAGGTACGTGAGCAGTACTTC. Translating gives CARSRGADGEVREQYF.

The rearrangement links TRBV7-9 to TRBJ1-1; TRBD1 matches 10 bases. CDR1 is SEHNR, CDR2 FQNEAQ, per germline (reference sequence). The CDR3 extends over 19 amino acids. Unmatched junction bases numbered 14, after V lost 4 bases and J lost 0 bases. The CDR3 coding sequence is TGTGCCAGCAGCTCCCGTCCCGGGACAGGGGAGTTATTGAACACTGAAGCTTTCTTT. Its protein product is CASSSRPGTGELLNTEAFF. Drawing the rest from reference TRBV7-9 and TRBJ1-1, the complete variable domain is DTGVSQNPRHKITKRGQNVTFRCDPISEHNRLYWYRQTLGQGPEFLTYFQNEAQLEKSRLLSDRFSAERPKGSFSTLEIQRTEQGDSAMYLCASSSRPGTGELLNTEAFFGQGTRLTVV.

The chain combines TRBV7-2 with TRBJ2-3, with 7 bases aligning to TRBD1. This CDR3 spans 14 amino acids. In germline, CDR1 is SGHTA, CDR2 FQGNSA. J lost 4 bases, V lost 6 bases, and 7 bases had no gene match. CDR3: CASSRDRAADTQYF. The CDR3 DNA sequence: TGTGCCAGCAGTCGCGACAGGGCGGCAGATACGCAGTATTTT.

The chain has TRBV6-6 and TRBJ1-5; unclear D gene. V gave up 6 bases and J gave up 3 bases, with 15 bases separating them. Per the germline V gene, CDR1 is MNHNY and CDR2 is SVGAGI (reference sequence). CDR3 length: 15 residues. The CDR3 sequence is CASRSTRTPNQPQHF. The CDR3 nucleotides are TGTGCCAGCAGATCCACAAGAACCCCCAATCAGCCCCAGCATTTT.

The genes are TRBV29-1 and TRBJ1-2; 8 nucleotides match TRBD1. The V and J ends lost 4 bases and 5 bases, in that order; junction bases with no gene match: 12. CDR3 size: 15 residues. Germline CDR1 reads SQVTM; CDR2 reads ANQGSEA. The CDR3 DNA reads TGCAGCGTTGGCGACAGGGGCCTGACACGGTATGGCTACACCTTC. This sequence encodes CSVGDRGLTRYGYTF.

V gene TRBV4-3 combines with J gene TRBJ1-5; D not certain. The length of the CDR3 is 15 residues. In germline, CDR1 is LGHNA, CDR2 YSLEER. The ends were cut back, 0 bases at V and 5 bases at J, with 11 bases in the middle. CDR3 nucleotides: TGCGCCAGCAGCCAAGAACTGGTCGCGGATCAGCCCCAGCATTTT. It encodes CASSQELVADQPQHF.

This clone was observed a single time. This chain uses TRBV12-5 with TRBJ2-1; D ambiguous. Germline assignment: CDR1 LGHNT and CDR2 FRNRAP. The V end lost 4 bases, the J end lost 5 bases, and 12 bases lay between the germline ends. The CDR3 covers 14 residues. The CDR3 DNA is TGTGCTAGTGGTTCCCCCCCCCTCGACAATGAGCAGTTCTTC. Translating it yields CASGSPPLDNEQFF.

V usage is TRBV28 and J usage is TRBJ2-3, with 12 bases fitting TRBD2. J lost 4 bases, V lost 8 bases, and 7 bases had no gene match. This CDR3 region has 15 residues. Germline-derived CDR1 and CDR2 are MDHEN and SYDVKM. The CDR3, as DNA: TGTGCCAGCTTTCTAGCGGGAGGGCATCCAGATACGCAGTATTTT. Its protein is CASFLAGGHPDTQYF. Together with reference TRBV28 and TRBJ2-3, the CDR3 gives the full variable domain: DVKVTQSSRYLVKRTGEKVFLECVQDMDHENMFWYRQDPGLGLRLIYFSYDVKMKEKGDIPEGYSVSREKKERFSLILESASTNQTSMYLCASFLAGGHPDTQYFGPGTRLTVL.

This chain uses TRBV27 with TRBJ1-2; TRBD1 agrees at 8 bases. CDR1 and CDR2 (germline): MNHEY, SMNVEV (reference sequence). This CDR3 is 14 amino acids long. Unmatched junction bases numbered 5, after V lost 3 bases and J lost 5 bases. The CDR3 spells CASSFAGGVYGYTF. CDR3 bases: TGTGCCAGCAGTTTTGCAGGGGGCGTATATGGCTACACCTTC.

V usage is TRBV11-3 and J usage is TRBJ2-2, with a possible D match to TRBD2 (5 bases). Trimming took off 5 bases at V and 0 bases at J, with 10 bases between the two ends. The germline V gene has CDR1 SGHNT and CDR2 YENEEA. The CDR3 is 15 residues long. CDR3 protein: CASSPGSSNTGELFF. The CDR3 coding sequence is TGTGCCAGCAGCCCGGGGAGCTCGAACACCGGGGAGCTGTTTTTT.

The rearrangement joins TRBV9 to TRBJ2-3; 12 bases agree with TRBD2. The CDR3 loop spans 15 amino acids. Germline CDR1 reads SGDLS; CDR2 reads YYNGEE. The trim removed 5 bases at V and 6 bases at J, leaving 7 bases unmatched. Here the CDR3 reads CASSATSGRMDTQYF. The CDR3 DNA is TGTGCCAGCAGTGCGACTAGCGGGAGAATGGATACGCAGTATTTT.

The rearrangement uses TRBV5-4 and TRBJ1-2; D is perhaps TRBD1 (5 bases). The CDR3 is 13 amino acids. V lost 4 bases to trimming and J lost 3 bases, with 10 bases between them. Per germline, CDR1 SGHNT and CDR2 YYREEE (reference sequence). The CDR3 bases are TGTGCCAGCAGCCCGTCGGGGGACTATGGCTACACCTTC. Its translation: CASSPSGDYGYTF. Complete variable domain (other parts from reference TRBV5-4 and TRBJ1-2): ETGVTQSPTHLIKTRGQQVTLRCSSQSGHNTVSWYQQALGQGPQFIFQYYREEENGRGNFPPRFSGLQFPNYSSELNVNALELDDSALYLCASSPSGDYGYTFGSGTRLTVV.

This clone was seen just once. The V call is TRBV9, the J call TRBJ2-7; 9 bases map to TRBD2. Germline CDR1 is SGDLS and CDR2 is YYNGEE. V trimming: 1 base; J trimming: 5 bases; junction bases outside the gene matches: 7. The CDR3 extends over 15 amino acids. CDR3 coding DNA: TGTGCCAGCAGCGTAAGGAGCGGGAGGATCAACGAGCAGTACTTC. Encoded protein: CASSVRSGRINEQYF.

The V call is TRBV9, the J call TRBJ2-2; 7 nucleotides match TRBD2. V was pared by 5 bases and J by 3 bases, with 4 bases of the junction left unmatched. The CDR3 has 14 amino acids. Germline V lookup: CDR1 SGDLS, CDR2 YYNGEE. In DNA, the CDR3 is TGTGCCAGCAGGGGAGGGGACGACACCGGGGAGCTGTTTTTT. It yields the protein CASRGGDDTGELFF.

The chain carries TRBV5-1 and TRBJ2-1; D is undetermined. The CDR3 totals 15 residues. V shed 0 bases and J shed 6 bases, with 13 bases lying between them. Germline CDR1 is SGHRS and CDR2 is YFSETQ. CDR3 amino acids: CASSLGDGFVNEQFF. The CDR3 DNA is TGCGCCAGCAGCTTGGGTGACGGGTTCGTCAATGAGCAGTTCTTC.

The V call is TRBV5-1, the J call TRBJ2-1; TRBD2 agrees at 10 bases. Germline V CDR1 and CDR2: SGHRS, YFSETQ. V gave up 7 bases and J gave up 2 bases; unmatched junction bases: 6. This CDR3 contains 15 residues. The CDR3 coding sequence is TGCGCCAGCGACCCGGGACTAGCGACCTACAATGAGCAGTTCTTC. It encodes CASDPGLATYNEQFF.

The V and J genes are TRBV19 and TRBJ1-2; 9 nucleotides agree with TRBD1. V dropped 1 base and J dropped 5; count of bases not matched to a gene: 2. Germline loops: CDR1 LNHDA, CDR2 SQIVND (reference sequence). The CDR3 contains 14 residues. CDR3 loop: CASSIAGTGYGYTF. CDR3 bases: TGTGCCAGTAGTATAGCCGGGACAGGGTATGGCTACACCTTC. The complete variable domain, with remaining parts taken from reference TRBV19 and TRBJ1-2, reads DGGITQSPKYLFRKEGQNVTLSCEQNLNHDAMYWYRQDPGQGLRLIYYSQIVNDFQKGDIAEGYSVSREKKESFPLTVTSAQKNPTAFYLCASSIAGTGYGYTFGSGTRLTVV.

CDR3 nucleotides: TGTGCCAGCAGTGAAAGCCAGGGGTTGTACAATGAGCAGTTCTTC. Translation: CASSESQGLYNEQFF. V gene TRBV6-1 combines with J gene TRBJ2-1, with a possible D match to TRBD1 (6 bases). The ends were cut back, 2 bases at V and 4 bases at J, with 12 bases in the middle. The CDR3 is made up of 15 amino acids. Germline lookup yields CDR1 MNHNS and CDR2 SASEGT.

V and J are TRBV13 and TRBJ2-7; 7 positions agree with TRBD1. J lost 6 bases, V lost 3 bases, and 8 bases had no gene match. This CDR3 comprises 14 residues. From germline, CDR1 is PRHDT and CDR2 FYEKMQ (reference sequence). The CDR3 DNA sequence: TGTGCCAGCAGCTTCGGACAGGTTAAGCTCGAGCAGTACTTC. It yields the protein CASSFGQVKLEQYF. Looking up the rest from reference TRBV13 and TRBJ2-7 gives the full variable domain: AAGVIQSPRHLIKEKRETATLKCYPIPRHDTVYWYQQGPGQDPQFLISFYEKMQSDKGSIPDRFSAQQFSDYHSELNMSSLELGDSALYFCASSFGQVKLEQYFGPGTRLTVT.

The chain links TRBV5-8 to TRBJ1-5; 9 bases line up with TRBD1. The CDR3 length is 18 residues. Germline-derived CDR1 and CDR2 are SGHTS and YDEGEE. Trimming at V came to 1 base and at J to 1 base, leaving 9 bases not matched to a gene. CDR3 amino acids: CASSLHRDRVLSNQPQHF. The DNA of the CDR3 is TGTGCCAGCAGCTTGCACCGGGACAGGGTGTTGAGCAATCAGCCCCAGCATTTT.

The gene calls are TRBV30 and TRBJ2-3; maybe TRBD2 (6 bases). CDR3 length: 13 residues. V was trimmed by 3 bases and J by 1 base, leaving 8 bases between them. CDR1 and CDR2 (germline): GTSNPN, SVGIG (reference sequence). CDR3 nucleotide sequence: TGTGCCTGGAGGGCTAGCGGCACAGATACGCAGTATTTT. It translates to CAWRASGTDTQYF.